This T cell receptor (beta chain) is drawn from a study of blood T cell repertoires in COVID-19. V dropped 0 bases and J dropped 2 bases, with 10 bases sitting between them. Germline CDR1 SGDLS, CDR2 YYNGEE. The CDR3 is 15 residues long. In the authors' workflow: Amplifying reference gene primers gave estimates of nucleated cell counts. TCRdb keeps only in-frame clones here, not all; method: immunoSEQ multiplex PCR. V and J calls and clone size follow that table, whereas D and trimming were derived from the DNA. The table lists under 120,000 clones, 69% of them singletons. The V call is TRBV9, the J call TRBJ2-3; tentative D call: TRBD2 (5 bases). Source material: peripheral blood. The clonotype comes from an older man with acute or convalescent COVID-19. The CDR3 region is CASSVAGIDTDTQYF. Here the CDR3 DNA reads TGTGCCAGCAGCGTAGCCGGGATTGACACAGATACGCAGTATTTT.